Below, 23 T cell receptor beta chains from the same sample are listed, as sequenced in a study of beta chain features in type 1 diabetes (dated by TCRdb to about 2018). Broader findings and caveats from the paper: A moderate but significant shortening of TCRB CDR3 length was observed in type 1 diabetes patients in all four CD4+ subsets.

Receptors were amplified or captured by the immunoSEQ multiplex PCR assay. The entire isolated RNA was reverse transcribed using the High Capacity cDNA Reverse Transcription Kit, and thus expressed TCRB transcripts were sequenced. TCRdb re-hosts the immuneACCESS table, in-frame sequences only. Its copies lack some clones; in the studies checked, an unresolved V gene accounts for under half of them, and the cause for the rest is not known. The sample table records 500,000 to 800,000 clones; over 10% of these occur just once. The top ten constitute more than 0.095% of the sample. These receptors are not linked to any known antigen. Sample: naive CD4+ T cells from blood. Read against the paper, the sample's cell subset or site label means: true naive CD4+ T cells. These receptors all stem from a man aged 25 to 40 with type 1 diabetes.

This clone was counted only a few times. This sequence joins TRBV5-6 and TRBJ2-5; 8 bases are a match to TRBD1. V trimming: 1 base; J trimming: 5 bases; junction bases outside the gene matches: 4. The CDR3 totals 14 residues. Germline V gene data show CDR1 as SGHDT and CDR2 as YYEEEE. CDR3 region: CASSLQGADETQYF. CDR3 in DNA: TGTGCCAGCAGCTTGCAGGGGGCCGATGAGACCCAGTACTTC.

The J gene is TRBJ2-3, the V gene TRBV6-4; D gene unclear. Germline V gene data show CDR1 as MRHNA and CDR2 as SNTAGT. The length of the CDR3 is 13 residues. Trimming shortened V by 3 bases and J by 3 bases, and 7 bases separated the two germline ends. The CDR3 loop is CASSDQATDTQYF. For the CDR3, the DNA is TGTGCCAGCAGTGATCAAGCTACAGATACGCAGTATTTT.

This chain joins TRBV10-3 and TRBJ1-2; the D is unclear. This CDR3 has 13 amino acids. CDR1 is ENHRY and CDR2 is SYGVKD in the germline V gene. Trimming removed 5 bases at V and 4 bases at J, with 11 bases between. In DNA, the CDR3 is TGTGCCATCAGTACGACGGGTGTCTATGGCTACACCTTC. As protein: CAISTTGVYGYTF.

Only a few counts were recorded for this clone. The rearrangement joins TRBV19 to TRBJ2-5; no clear D gene. V gave up 4 bases and J gave up 4 bases, with 10 bases separating them. CDR3 length: 13 amino acids. Per germline, CDR1 LNHDA and CDR2 SQIVND (reference sequence). The CDR3 DNA follows: TGTGCCAGTAGTACTAGTCACGGAGAGACCCAGTACTTC. Residues: CASSTSHGETQYF.

The chain carries TRBV19 and TRBJ2-6; TRBD1 agrees at 7 bases. Germline values: CDR1 LNHDA, CDR2 SQIVND (reference sequence). The CDR3 is 15 residues long. V shed 7 bases and J 4 bases; nucleotides not matched to a gene: 7. The CDR3 DNA follows: TGTGCCAGTATAACAGGGGCTGCCGGGGCCAACGTCCTGACTTTC. Translation gives CASITGAAGANVLTF.

This chain uses TRBV7-9 with TRBJ1-6; TRBD1 matches 7 bases. The CDR3 extends over 17 amino acids. The trim removed 5 bases at V and 7 bases at J, leaving 14 bases unmatched. Germline CDR1 reads SEHNR; CDR2 reads FQNEAQ (reference sequence). This chain's CDR3 is CASSQDLVGQQNSPLHF. The CDR3 coding sequence is TGTGCCAGCAGCCAAGACCTCGTGGGACAGCAAAATTCACCCCTCCACTTT.

The chain joins TRBV5-1 to TRBJ2-5; TRBD2 aligns across 12 bases. Germline V gene data show CDR1 as SGHRS and CDR2 as YFSETQ. This CDR3 contains 16 residues. The ends lost 0 bases at V and 4 bases at J; junction bases unmatched: 4. The CDR3 spells CASSLALTSGGETQYF. The DNA for the CDR3 is TGCGCCAGCAGCTTGGCCCTGACTAGCGGGGGAGAGACCCAGTACTTC.

This clone was counted between two and nine times. CDR3 loop: CASSARTAYSYNEQFF. In DNA, the CDR3 is TGTGCCAGTAGTGCTAGGACAGCCTACTCCTACAATGAGCAGTTCTTC. The V and J genes are TRBV19 and TRBJ2-1; possible D gene TRBD1, 6 bases. Trimming took 5 bases from V and 0 from J, leaving 14 bases between them. The CDR3 covers 16 residues. The germline V gene has CDR1 LNHDA and CDR2 SQIVND (reference sequence).

The rearrangement uses TRBV7-9 and TRBJ2-7; D unresolved. Trimming pared 0 bases from V and 7 bases from J, leaving 10 bases between. This CDR3 region has 13 residues. Germline V lookup: CDR1 SEHNR, CDR2 FQNEAQ (reference sequence). Written as DNA, the CDR3 is TGTGCCAGCAGCTTAGCGGGGTACGGAGAGCAGTACTTC. As protein: CASSLAGYGEQYF. The whole variable domain, remainder taken from reference TRBV7-9 and TRBJ2-7, is DTGVSQNPRHKITKRGQNVTFRCDPISEHNRLYWYRQTLGQGPEFLTYFQNEAQLEKSRLLSDRFSAERPKGSFSTLEIQRTEQGDSAMYLCASSLAGYGEQYFGPGTRLTVT.

This chain links TRBV5-1 with TRBJ1-2; TRBD1 agrees at 8 bases. In germline, CDR1 is SGHRS, CDR2 YFSETQ. The CDR3 is made up of 14 amino acids. Trimming at V came to 4 bases and at J to 8 bases, leaving 10 bases not matched to a gene. CDR3 residues: CASSPEGRGRGYTF. The CDR3 region has the DNA TGCGCCAGCAGCCCGGAGGGCAGGGGGCGAGGCTACACCTTC.

The chain recombines TRBV7-9 with TRBJ1-6, with D hard to call. Trimming removed 3 bases from V and 9 bases from J, with 6 bases in between. Germline CDR1 SEHNR, CDR2 FQNEAQ (reference sequence). The CDR3 is 12 residues long. CDR3 bases: TGTGCCAGCAGCTTGGCGTTTTCACCCCTCCACTTT. It yields the protein CASSLAFSPLHF.

This clone was observed a few times. The J gene is TRBJ1-3, the V gene TRBV11-1; no definite D call. V shed 5 bases and J shed 0 bases, with 17 bases lying between them. The CDR3 totals 17 residues. Looked up from germline, CDR1 is SGHAT and CDR2 is FQDESV (reference sequence). The CDR3 loop reads CASSKNRQTSSGNTIYF. CDR3 in DNA: TGTGCCAGCAGCAAAAATCGGCAGACCAGCTCTGGAAACACCATATATTTT. Complete variable domain (other parts from reference TRBV11-1 and TRBJ1-3): EAEVAQSPRYKITEKSQAVAFWCDPISGHATLYWYRQILGQGPELLVQFQDESVVDDSQLPKDRFSAERLKGVDSTLKIQPAELGDSAMYLCASSKNRQTSSGNTIYFGEGSWLTVV.

This clone was seen more than once but under ten times. V and J are TRBV4-3 and TRBJ2-3; D might be TRBD2 (6 bases). V lost 3 bases and J 5 bases, leaving 12 bases between the germline ends. CDR1 is LGHNA and CDR2 is YSLEER in the germline V gene. The CDR3 is 14 residues long. The DNA of the CDR3 is TGCGCCAGCAGCCACGGAGGGGCGCAAGATACGCAGTATTTT. Translated, it gives CASSHGGAQDTQYF.

The chain joins TRBV19 to TRBJ1-2, with 7 nucleotides matching TRBD1. This CDR3 region has 13 residues. The V gene end was trimmed by 9 bases and the J gene end by 3 bases; junction bases not matched to a gene: 7. Looked up from germline, CDR1 is LNHDA and CDR2 is SQIVND (reference sequence). The CDR3 coding sequence is TGTGCCAGCAGACAGGGATCGGACTATGGCTACACCTTC. Protein product: CASRQGSDYGYTF.

This clone was seen a few times. This chain joins TRBV18 and TRBJ2-6, with 7 bases matching TRBD1. CDR3 length equals 18 residues. The V and J ends lost 4 bases and 0 bases, in that order; junction bases with no gene match: 9. The germline gives CDR1 KGHSH, CDR2 LQKENI. CDR3 DNA: TGTGCCAGCTCACAGGTGGGACAGTTCCTCTCTGGGGCCAACGTCCTGACTTTC. This translates into CASSQVGQFLSGANVLTF.

This chain uses TRBV19 with TRBJ2-2; D might be TRBD1 (5 bases). This CDR3 contains 14 residues. Trimming shortened V by 3 bases and J by 6 bases, and 11 bases separated the two germline ends. The germline V gene encodes CDR1 LNHDA and CDR2 SQIVND (reference sequence). In nucleotides, the CDR3 is TGTGCCAGTAGTATCGCAGGGAAGGCCGGGGAGCTGTTTTTT. Translating it yields CASSIAGKAGELFF.

The gene calls are TRBV7-9 and TRBJ2-7; D is perhaps TRBD2 (5 bases). The germline gives CDR1 SEHNR, CDR2 FQNEAQ (reference sequence). V was cut by 5 bases and J by 1 base, with 15 bases left in between. The CDR3 consists of 15 residues. The CDR3, as DNA: TGTGCCAGCAGCCTAGGGCCGGGGTATTCCTACGAGCAGTACTTC. Translating gives CASSLGPGYSYEQYF. The entire variable domain, with the rest obtained from reference TRBV7-9 and TRBJ2-7, is as follows: DTGVSQNPRHKITKRGQNVTFRCDPISEHNRLYWYRQTLGQGPEFLTYFQNEAQLEKSRLLSDRFSAERPKGSFSTLEIQRTEQGDSAMYLCASSLGPGYSYEQYFGPGTRLTVT.

The gene calls are TRBV15 and TRBJ1-5; perhaps TRBD1 as D (6 bases). The CDR3 runs to 16 residues. Trimming removed 0 bases from V and 3 bases from J, with 12 bases in between. Germline V gene data show CDR1 as LNHNV and CDR2 as YYDKDF (reference sequence). The CDR3 is CATSREGGGNNQPQHF. The CDR3 region has the DNA TGTGCCACCAGCAGAGAGGGAGGGGGAAACAATCAGCCCCAGCATTTT.

V is TRBV29-1 and J is TRBJ1-2; D is undetermined. The CDR3 covers 11 residues. Germline lookup yields CDR1 SQVTM and CDR2 ANQGSEA. The V and J ends lost 5 bases and 8 bases respectively, with 12 bases between them. CDR3 DNA: TGCAGCGTTCTCGTTGGCTCCGGCTACACCTTC. Protein: CSVLVGSGYTF.

For the CDR3, the DNA is TGTGCCAGCAGGCAAATAAACAGACTTCCCTACGAGCAGTACTTC. It codes for CASRQINRLPYEQYF. The genes are TRBV27 and TRBJ2-7; D remains unclear. The CDR3 consists of 15 residues. Trimming removed 6 bases at V and 2 bases at J, with 17 bases between. The germline V gene encodes CDR1 MNHEY and CDR2 SMNVEV (reference sequence).

V and J are TRBV4-2 and TRBJ2-7; D is ambiguous. The V gene lost 0 bases and the J gene lost 5 bases, with 17 bases spanning the gap. The CDR3 covers 16 residues. The germline gives CDR1 LGHNA, CDR2 YNFKEQ. The CDR3 DNA follows: TGTGCCAGCAGCCAAGAGGAGTTTGAGGAATCTAACGAGCAGTACTTC. This encodes CASSQEEFEESNEQYF.

This clone turned up a few times. The V and J genes are TRBV29-1 and TRBJ2-5; 7 positions match TRBD1. V trimming: 7 bases; J trimming: 3 bases; junction bases outside the gene matches: 8. Germline V CDR1 and CDR2: SQVTM, ANQGSEA. The CDR3 is 13 amino acids. The CDR3 nucleotides read TGCAGCGCCCTGGGACAGCAAAAAGAGACCCAGTACTTC. It translates to CSALGQQKETQYF.

Only a few counts were recorded for this clone. The chain combines TRBV19 with TRBJ1-2; 7 bases align to TRBD1. The CDR3 extends over 15 amino acids. The V gene end was trimmed by 4 bases and the J gene end by 8 bases; junction bases not matched to a gene: 13. CDR1 and CDR2 from the germline V gene are LNHDA and SQIVND (reference sequence). CDR3 DNA sequence: TGTGCCAGTAGTACCCCCCGGACAGGCCGGCGCGGCTACACCTTC. As protein: CASSTPRTGRRGYTF.